Below, 6 T cell receptor beta chains from the same sample are listed, as sequenced in a study of blood T cell repertoires in COVID-19. Some clones are missing from TCRdb's copy, which holds only in-frame ones; the method was immunoSEQ multiplex PCR. The sample consists of under 130,000 clones, roughly 84% of them appearing once. The sample consisted of peripheral blood. These receptors all stem from a human donor in a cohort sampled during active COVID-19.

CDR3 protein: CASGTGTVNTEAFF. The DNA of the CDR3 is TGTGCCAGCGGAACCGGGACAGTGAACACTGAAGCTTTCTTT. The V gene is TRBV2, the J gene TRBJ1-1; 7 nucleotides match TRBD1. This CDR3 has 14 amino acids. The V gene end was trimmed by 8 bases and the J gene end by 0 bases; junction bases not matched to a gene: 6. CDR1 and CDR2 (germline): SNHLY, FYNNEI.

The rearrangement joins TRBV2 to TRBJ1-5; possible D gene TRBD1, 5 bases. This CDR3 is 13 amino acids long. V was shortened by 0 bases and J by 9 bases, with 9 bases between the two germline ends. Germline CDR1 is SNHLY and CDR2 is FYNNEI. CDR3 nucleotide sequence: TGTGCCAGCAGTGAAGCCTTGGGGGGGCCCCAGCATTTT. It yields the protein CASSEALGGPQHF.

The chain joins TRBV19 to TRBJ1-2; D uncertain. The CDR3 runs 11 residues. Per the germline V gene, CDR1 is LNHDA and CDR2 is SQIVND (reference sequence). Trimming stripped 5 bases from V and 7 bases from J, with 8 bases between. CDR3 amino acids: CASSWAGGYTF. DNA of the CDR3: TGTGCCAGTAGTTGGGCGGGTGGCTACACCTTC.

The chain carries TRBV7-9 and TRBJ1-5, with 8 bases that match TRBD1. V shed 5 bases and J 3 bases; nucleotides not matched to a gene: 3. From germline, CDR1 is SEHNR and CDR2 FQNEAQ (reference sequence). The CDR3 runs 14 residues. The CDR3 bases are TGTGCCAGCAGCGGGACAGGTCTCAATCAGCCCCAGCATTTT. This sequence encodes CASSGTGLNQPQHF.

The chain combines TRBV30 with TRBJ1-3, with TRBD1 matching over 9 bases. V gave up 0 bases and J gave up 0 bases; unmatched junction bases: 6. Germline assignment: CDR1 GTSNPN and CDR2 SVGIG (reference sequence). CDR3 length equals 17 residues. CDR3 in amino acids: CAWSVLGQGYSGNTIYF. The CDR3 bases are TGTGCCTGGAGTGTATTGGGACAGGGATACTCTGGAAACACCATATATTTT.

This clone was picked up a small number of times. This rearrangement joins TRBV29-1 to TRBJ2-5; no definite D call. Trimming took 4 bases from V and 4 from J, leaving 13 bases between them. Germline CDR1 SQVTM, CDR2 ANQGSEA. The CDR3 extends over 13 amino acids. CDR3 sequence (DNA): TGCAGCGTTGTCGCTAGTATTGGAGAGACCCAGTACTTC. Its protein product is CSVVASIGETQYF. The whole variable domain, filled in from reference TRBV29-1 and TRBJ2-5, reads SAVISQKPSRDICQRGTSLTIQCQVDSQVTMMFWYRQQPGQSLTLIATANQGSEATYESGFVIDKFPISRPNLTFSTLTVSNMSPEDSSIYLCSVVASIGETQYFGPGTRLLVL.